This T cell receptor beta chain was recorded in a study of naive and memory T cell subsets. General study results and limits: Findings for naive and memory subsets could not be checked against ground truth. Possibly reflecting memory cells re-expressing CD45RA, a few larger clonotypes occurred in naive repertoires, especially CD8. From naive to CM, EM and EMRA, diversity decreased and Gini increased.

This clonotype turned up a few times. Antigen: not known. Two oligonucleotides, mixed equimolar, formed the beta constant-region primer covering TRBC1 and TRBC2. Nested alpha and beta constant-region primers with the SP2 primer drove four PCR rounds on ligated cDNA. TCRdb ran MiXCR on the UMI-ligation and nested PCR reads and lists one entry per CDR3 protein. The sample lists more than 95,000 distinct CDR3 sequences, roughly 14% occurring once. V lost 5 bases to trimming and J lost 0 bases; unmatched junction nucleotides: 12. The V gene's germline CDR1 is SEHNR and CDR2 FQNEAQ (reference sequence). The CDR3 has 17 amino acids.

This TCR was recovered from a human donor in good health. The sample comprised naive CD8+ T cells from blood. The V gene is TRBV7-9, the J gene TRBJ2-7; 8 nucleotides align to TRBD2. The CDR3 nucleotides are TGTGCCAGCAGCCCGCCTCGCACTAGCGGTTACTCCTACGAGCAGTACTTC. Amino acid sequence: CASSPPRTSGYSYEQYF.